Following are 8 T cell receptor beta chains from one sample sequenced in a study of blood T cells in healthy people across ages. A J-beta primer mix and a sample-barcoded 5' primer were used in a second PCR of roughly 7 to 12 cycles. TCRdb reprocessed the 5' RACE reads with MiXCR, giving one entry per CDR3 protein. The sample lists about 1,400,000 distinct CDR3 sequences; 40% to 50% were seen once. Material for sequencing was blood. These receptors originate from a woman aged 18-29 years in good health.

V is TRBV3-1 and J is TRBJ2-3, with D unresolved. V was pared by 1 base and J by 2 bases, with 16 bases between. Germline values: CDR1 LGHDT, CDR2 YNNKEL (reference sequence). The CDR3 is 17 residues long. The CDR3 bases are TGTGCCAGCAGCCAAGTGTCACGGCGGACCTTCACAGATACGCAGTATTTT. This sequence encodes CASSQVSRRTFTDTQYF.

V and J are TRBV12-3 or TRBV12-4 and TRBJ2-7; possibly TRBD2 for D (5 bases). V lost 3 bases and J 2 bases, leaving 8 bases between the germline ends. The CDR3 totals 13 residues. CDR3 sequence: CASSLRLTYEQYF. The CDR3 DNA follows: TGTGCCAGCAGTTTGAGACTAACCTACGAGCAGTACTTC.

This clonotype was picked up a small number of times. The chain recombines TRBV29-1 with TRBJ1-1; TRBD1 is a possible D gene (5 bases). This CDR3 is 13 amino acids long. Germline loops: CDR1 SQVTM, CDR2 ANQGSEA. V lost 5 bases to trimming and J lost 1 base, with 11 bases between them. The CDR3 sequence: CSVLQTANTEAFF. Here the CDR3 DNA reads TGCAGCGTTCTCCAGACAGCGAACACTGAAGCTTTCTTT.

The chain carries TRBV14 and TRBJ2-1, with D tentatively TRBD1 (6 bases). Germline V CDR1 and CDR2: SGHDN, FVKESK. This CDR3 has 15 residues. V lost 4 bases, J lost 2 bases, and 12 bases lay in between. The CDR3 DNA is TGTGCCAGCAGCCCACAGGGTCTGACCTACAATGAGCAGTTCTTC. Translating gives CASSPQGLTYNEQFF.

In its sample, this clonotype was seen a few times. The rearrangement uses TRBV7-9 and TRBJ2-4; D possibly corresponds to TRBD2 (5 bases). Germline lookup yields CDR1 SEHNR and CDR2 FQNEAQ (reference sequence). The CDR3 spans 13 residues. The V and J ends lost 3 bases and 9 bases respectively, with 12 bases between them. The CDR3 region is CASSFPSSGIQYF. DNA for the CDR3: TGTGCCAGCAGCTTTCCTTCCAGCGGCATTCAGTACTTC.

J is TRBJ2-5 and V is TRBV7-9, with D perhaps assigned TRBD1 or TRBD2 (5 bases each). CDR1 is SEHNR and CDR2 is FQNEAQ in the germline V gene (reference sequence). The CDR3 has 14 residues. Trimming pared 1 base from V and 4 bases from J, leaving 10 bases between. This CDR3 reads CASSLGSGTETQYF. The DNA for the CDR3 is TGTGCCAGCAGCTTAGGGTCAGGGACAGAGACCCAGTACTTC.

V gene TRBV7-2 combines with J gene TRBJ2-3, with 10 positions matching TRBD2. Per the germline V gene, CDR1 is SGHTA and CDR2 is FQGNSA. J lost 4 bases, V lost 5 bases, and 6 bases had no gene match. The CDR3 is 15 residues long. CDR3 DNA sequence: TGTGCCAGCAGCCCGGGACTAGCGCGCGCAGATACGCAGTATTTT. Translated: CASSPGLARADTQYF. Supplemented by reference TRBV7-2 and TRBJ2-3, the full variable domain reads GAGVSQSPSNKVTEKGKDVELRCDPISGHTALYWYRQSLGQGLEFLIYFQGNSAPDKSGLPSDRFSAERTGGSVSTLTIQRTQQEDSAVYLCASSPGLARADTQYFGPGTRLTVL.

This clonotype was detected only once. The gene calls are TRBV7-2 and TRBJ2-1; 8 bases fit TRBD2. V shed 1 base, J shed 2 bases, and the junction held 10 bases outside the gene matches. The germline V gene has CDR1 SGHTA and CDR2 FQGNSA. CDR3 length: 18 amino acids. The CDR3 here is CASSLVALAGGPYNEQFF. The CDR3 region has the DNA TGTGCCAGCAGCTTAGTCGCGCTAGCGGGTGGTCCCTACAATGAGCAGTTCTTC.